Below, 17 T cell receptor beta chains from the same sample are listed, as sequenced in a study of identical twins. TCRdb re-called the 5' RACE reads through MiXCR, storing one row per CDR3 protein. The table shows 600,000 to 800,000 distinct CDR3 sequences, with approximately 22% occurring only once. This same sample was also part of a study on T cells expressing NK-cell markers.

The specimen was PBMCs. The receptors here all came from a woman between 18 and 29 years old in good health.

Ten or more counts support this clonotype. The J gene is TRBJ1-5, the V gene TRBV6-5; possibly TRBD1 for D (5 bases). The CDR3 is made up of 15 amino acids. Germline assignment: CDR1 MNHEY and CDR2 SVGAGI. V lost 0 bases and J 1 base, leaving 7 bases between the germline ends. Here the CDR3 reads CASSYSGVSNQPQHF. As DNA, the CDR3 is TGTGCCAGCAGTTACTCGGGGGTCAGCAATCAGCCCCAGCATTTT.

This clonotype was seen a handful of times. The rearrangement joins TRBV20-1 to TRBJ2-1; maybe TRBD2 (6 bases). This CDR3 region has 12 residues. V lost 3 bases to trimming and J lost 8 bases, with 11 bases between them. Germline V lookup: CDR1 DFQATT, CDR2 SNEGSKA (reference sequence). CDR3 sequence: CSARSSSDEQFF. Written as DNA, the CDR3 is TGCAGTGCTAGGTCTTCTAGCGATGAGCAGTTCTTC.

In this sample, this clonotype turned up a few times. J is TRBJ1-1 and V is TRBV25-1, with D maybe TRBD1 (5 bases). There are 12 residues in the CDR3. Germline CDR1 and CDR2: MGHDK and SYGVNS. V was shortened by 9 bases and J by 4 bases, with 12 bases between the two germline ends. The CDR3 region is CASVTGGTEAFF. In DNA, the CDR3 is TGTGCCAGTGTTACGGGGGGCACTGAAGCTTTCTTT. The full variable domain, in which reference TRBV25-1 and TRBJ1-1 provide the parts outside the CDR3, is EADIYQTPRYLVIGTGKKITLECSQTMGHDKMYWYQQDPGMELHLIHYSYGVNSTEKGDLSSESTVSRIRTEHFPLTLESARPSHTSQYLCASVTGGTEAFFGQGTRLTVV.

The chain uses TRBV20-1 and TRBJ2-5, with no clear D. This CDR3 comprises 14 residues. The ends were cut back, 3 bases at V and 5 bases at J, with 16 bases in the middle. Germline V gene sequence: CDR1 DFQATT, CDR2 SNEGSKA (reference sequence). The CDR3 is CSARSGIVGETQYF. For the CDR3, the DNA is TGCAGTGCTAGGTCGGGTATTGTTGGGGAGACCCAGTACTTC.

This chain uses TRBV20-1 with TRBJ1-1, with D possibly matching TRBD1 (5 bases). V shed 3 bases and J shed 7 bases, with 9 bases lying between them. CDR3 length equals 11 residues. Germline values: CDR1 DFQATT, CDR2 SNEGSKA (reference sequence). DNA of the CDR3: TGCAGTGCTAGTCAGGGTATTGAAGCTTTCTTT. Encoded protein: CSASQGIEAFF.

This clonotype was picked up a small number of times. This rearrangement joins TRBV5-1 to TRBJ2-1; TRBD2 might be the D (5 bases). The CDR3 consists of 13 residues. V was cut by 5 bases and J by 5 bases, with 11 bases left in between. Germline V CDR1 and CDR2: SGHRS, YFSETQ. For the CDR3, the DNA is TGCGCCAGCAGGACTCGAGGGAACAATGAGCAGTTCTTC. This translates into CASRTRGNNEQFF. Full variable domain (outside the CDR3, taken from reference TRBV5-1 and TRBJ2-1): KAGVTQTPRYLIKTRGQQVTLSCSPISGHRSVSWYQQTPGQGLQFLFEYFSETQRNKGNFPGRFSGRQFSNSRSEMNVSTLELGDSALYLCASRTRGNNEQFFGPGTRLTVL.

This clonotype showed up just a few times. The V and J genes are TRBV5-1 and TRBJ1-2; 9 bases match TRBD1. The CDR3 loop spans 14 amino acids. V gave up 4 bases and J gave up 5 bases; unmatched junction bases: 6. The germline V gene has CDR1 SGHRS and CDR2 YFSETQ. CDR3 sequence (DNA): TGCGCCAGCAGCATGGGGGACAGGGAGTATGGCTACACCTTC. This translates into CASSMGDREYGYTF.

This clonotype was counted between two and nine times. The rearrangement links TRBV5-1 to TRBJ1-1; D unresolved. Trimming stripped 2 bases from V and 1 base from J, with 12 bases between. Germline lookup yields CDR1 SGHRS and CDR2 YFSETQ. The CDR3 spans 15 residues. Here the CDR3 reads CASSLIPTQNTEAFF. In DNA form, the CDR3 reads TGCGCCAGCAGCTTAATACCCACACAGAACACTGAAGCTTTCTTT. Full variable domain (outside the CDR3, taken from reference TRBV5-1 and TRBJ1-1): KAGVTQTPRYLIKTRGQQVTLSCSPISGHRSVSWYQQTPGQGLQFLFEYFSETQRNKGNFPGRFSGRQFSNSRSEMNVSTLELGDSALYLCASSLIPTQNTEAFFGQGTRLTVV.

CDR3 sequence: CASSLRDPRDTQYF. CDR3 nucleotide sequence: TGTGCCAGCAGCTTAAGGGACCCCCGGGATACGCAGTATTTT. The rearrangement joins TRBV7-2 to TRBJ2-3; TRBD1 or TRBD2 may be the D gene (5 bases each). V shed 2 bases and J shed 6 bases, with 12 bases lying between them. This CDR3 is built from 14 residues. Germline values: CDR1 SGHTA, CDR2 FQGNSA.

This sequence joins TRBV7-2 and TRBJ1-4; D uncertain. From germline, CDR1 is SGHTA and CDR2 FQGNSA. Trimming pared 4 bases from V and 5 bases from J, leaving 17 bases between. CDR3 length: 16 amino acids. The CDR3 is CASSSHLAVGNEKLFF. The CDR3, as DNA: TGTGCCAGCAGCTCTCACTTGGCCGTCGGGAATGAAAAACTGTTTTTT. Full variable domain (outside the CDR3, taken from reference TRBV7-2 and TRBJ1-4): GAGVSQSPSNKVTEKGKDVELRCDPISGHTALYWYRQSLGQGLEFLIYFQGNSAPDKSGLPSDRFSAERTGGSVSTLTIQRTQQEDSAVYLCASSSHLAVGNEKLFFGSGTQLSVL.

The chain joins TRBV7-9 to TRBJ2-7; TRBD2 aligns across 7 bases. From germline, CDR1 is SEHNR and CDR2 FQNEAQ (reference sequence). CDR3 length: 14 residues. V was pared by 5 bases and J by 5 bases, with 9 bases of the junction left unmatched. The CDR3 region has the DNA TGTGCCAGCAGCCCCCGCGGGAGCTTTGACGAGCAGTACTTC. Its protein product is CASSPRGSFDEQYF.

This chain joins TRBV5-5 and TRBJ2-3; tentative D call: TRBD2 (6 bases). The CDR3 sequence is 16 residues long. Germline assignment: CDR1 SGHKS and CDR2 YYEKEE (reference sequence). The V end lost 2 bases, the J end lost 2 bases, and 15 bases lay between the germline ends. In DNA form, the CDR3 reads TGTGCCAGCAGCTTACGGACGGGGCGGGACACAGATACGCAGTATTTT. Protein sequence: CASSLRTGRDTDTQYF.

The J gene is TRBJ2-1, the V gene TRBV24-1, with D perhaps TRBD1 (7 bases). V was shortened by 5 bases and J by 3 bases, with 13 bases between the two germline ends. The CDR3 has 15 amino acids. The germline gives CDR1 KGHDR, CDR2 SFDVKD. The CDR3 nucleotides are TGTGCCACCAGTGTGGGGCAGGGGGGCTACAATGAGCAGTTCTTC. This gives the protein CATSVGQGGYNEQFF.

In this sample, this clonotype turned up a few times. This chain connects TRBV20-1 to TRBJ2-2; D call uncertain. CDR1 and CDR2 (germline): DFQATT, SNEGSKA (reference sequence). This CDR3 has 11 amino acids. Trimming took off 6 bases at V and 7 bases at J, with 9 bases between the two ends. The CDR3 protein is CSANRGGELFF. CDR3 sequence (DNA): TGCAGTGCCAATAGAGGCGGGGAGCTGTTTTTT.

In its sample, this clonotype was seen many times. This rearrangement joins TRBV7-3 to TRBJ2-1; 8 bases map to TRBD2. Germline CDR1 is SGHTA and CDR2 is FQGTGA. The CDR3 is made up of 16 amino acids. Germline trimming cut 4 bases from V and 7 bases from J; bases unmatched to any gene: 12. CDR3 nucleotide sequence: TGTGCCAGCAGCTCACGTTTGGGTAGCGGGGCGAATGAGCAGTTCTTC. Encoded protein: CASSSRLGSGANEQFF.

V usage is TRBV6-5 and J usage is TRBJ2-7; the D gene is possibly TRBD2 (6 bases). This CDR3 is 14 amino acids long. V was clipped by 4 bases and J by 2 bases, with 12 bases between them. CDR1 is MNHEY and CDR2 is SVGAGI in the germline V gene. The CDR3 DNA follows: TGTGCCAGCAGTTTAAAGTGGGGGGCCTACGAGCAGTACTTC. Protein sequence: CASSLKWGAYEQYF.

The chain is built from TRBV20-1 and TRBJ2-1; 7 nucleotides align to TRBD1. The CDR3 loop spans 14 amino acids. V trimming: 3 bases; J trimming: 3 bases; junction bases outside the gene matches: 5. Germline V gives CDR1 DFQATT, CDR2 SNEGSKA (reference sequence). CDR3 DNA sequence: TGCAGTGCTAGCGACAGGGATCACTACAATGAGCAGTTCTTC. Translated, it gives CSASDRDHYNEQFF.